A selection of T cell receptor beta chains follows, all from one sample in a study of identical twins. TCRdb called the 5' RACE reads again in MiXCR, with one record for every CDR3 protein. The sample holds 700,000 or so distinct CDR3 sequences, around 8.6% seen once. The data were also submitted as part of a second study, on yellow fever vaccine responses in identical twins.

Sequenced material: PBMCs. Every receptor here comes from a woman aged 18-29 years in good health. Both conserved end residues are part of each CDR3.

v_gene	j_gene	CDR3aa
TRBV7-8	TRBJ2-1	CASSRRDRDNEQFF
TRBV12-3/TRBV12-4	TRBJ2-5	CTSSPRSFPRTVKETQYF
TRBV28	TRBJ2-3	CASSLTAGREADTQYF
TRBV29-1	TRBJ2-7	CSASGTGTKVQYF
TRBV12-3/TRBV12-4	TRBJ2-2	CASSSLMGGRGTGELFF
TRBV11-2	TRBJ2-6	CASSPTWTDPPSGANVLTF
TRBV12-3/TRBV12-4	TRBJ2-3	CASSLRLRGLKGTDTQYF
TRBV20-1	TRBJ2-7	CSATPPGSASYEQYF
TRBV7-2	TRBJ1-4	CASSLDGRNEKLFF
TRBV6-5	TRBJ2-1	CASSYSTQYYNEQFF
TRBV7-2	TRBJ2-4	CASSLAGTGGGIQYF
TRBV12-3/TRBV12-4	TRBJ1-5	CASSRGPDLGAQHF
TRBV24-1	TRBJ2-1	CATGPPTSGSSQSYNEQFF
TRBV14	TRBJ2-3	CASSQVMLRTDTQYF
TRBV3-1	TRBJ2-1	CASSLDLASYNEQFF
TRBV9	TRBJ2-1	CASSGRGGQFF
TRBV25-1	TRBJ2-7	CASSDGGTVAYEQYF
TRBV11-2	TRBJ2-1	CASSPAGSYNEQFF